These 16 T cell receptor beta chains were sequenced from one sample in a study of regulatory and conventional T cells in RAG deficiency. Some clones are missing from TCRdb's copy, which holds only in-frame ones; the method was immunoSEQ multiplex PCR. The table includes fewer than 35,000 clones, about 87% detected once. This same sample was also taken into another study, of regulatory T cells. From that study: Primers: 52 TRBV forward and 13 TRBJ reverse.

Specimen: CD8+ T cells sorted from blood. These receptors were taken from a human donor in good health.

The V gene is TRBV11-2, the J gene TRBJ1-6; 9 bases line up with TRBD1. CDR1 SGHAT and CDR2 FQNNGV come from the germline V gene. The V gene end was trimmed by 8 bases and the J gene end by 7 bases; junction bases not matched to a gene: 3. The CDR3 covers 13 residues. Written as DNA, the CDR3 is TGTGCCAGCTCGGGACAGGGAAATTCACCCCTCCACTTT. It is translated as CASSGQGNSPLHF.

The chain has TRBV7-8 and TRBJ2-5; 11 bases are a match to TRBD2. Trimming at V came to 4 bases and at J to 3 bases, leaving 4 bases not matched to a gene. The V gene's germline CDR1 is SGHVS and CDR2 FQNEAQ. The CDR3 is 15 residues long. CDR3 coding DNA: TGTGCCAGCAGCTGGGGACTAGCGGATAAAGAGACCCAGTACTTC. Residues: CASSWGLADKETQYF.

The chain employs TRBV7-6 and TRBJ2-3, with D possibly called TRBD1 or TRBD2 (5 bases each). Between the trimmed V and J ends, which lost 0 bases and 1 base, there was a span of 5 bases. This CDR3 is 14 amino acids long. Germline V lookup: CDR1 SGHVS, CDR2 FNYEAQ. This chain's CDR3 is CASSLAGGTDTQYF. The CDR3 region has the DNA TGTGCCAGCAGCTTAGCGGGGGGCACAGATACGCAGTATTTT. The whole variable domain, remainder taken from reference TRBV7-6 and TRBJ2-3, is GAGVSQSPRYKVTKRGQDVALRCDPISGHVSLYWYRQALGQGPEFLTYFNYEAQQDKSGLPNDRFSAERPEGSISTLTIQRTEQRDSAMYRCASSLAGGTDTQYFGPGTRLTVL.

This sequence joins TRBV27 and TRBJ2-2; D is ambiguous. In germline, CDR1 is MNHEY, CDR2 SMNVEV (reference sequence). V dropped 6 bases and J dropped 1 base, with 15 bases sitting between them. This CDR3 region has 16 residues. CDR3 coding DNA: TGTGCCAGCAGCTGGACCGGCATACTGAACACCGGGGAGCTGTTTTTT. Translating gives CASSWTGILNTGELFF.

This rearrangement joins TRBV5-6 to TRBJ2-2, with 8 nucleotides matching TRBD1. Germline-derived CDR1 and CDR2 are SGHDT and YYEEEE. The CDR3 is 17 amino acids. Unmatched junction bases numbered 13, after V lost 4 bases and J lost 5 bases. The CDR3 spells CASSPGGSGGWTGELFF. The CDR3 DNA reads TGTGCCAGCAGCCCCGGCGGATCAGGGGGCTGGACCGGGGAGCTGTTTTTT.

The chain recombines TRBV6-1 with TRBJ1-2, with D tentatively TRBD1 (6 bases). The CDR3 runs 16 residues. Germline CDR1 and CDR2: MNHNS and SASEGT. Trimming removed 4 bases at V and 7 bases at J, with 22 bases between. The CDR3 loop reads CASSGDETGFLGGYTF. In DNA form, the CDR3 reads TGTGCCAGCAGTGGGGACGAAACAGGGTTTCTTGGTGGCTACACCTTC.

The gene calls are TRBV5-1 and TRBJ1-1, with 7 bases matching TRBD1. Germline values: CDR1 SGHRS, CDR2 YFSETQ. The CDR3 consists of 13 residues. Trimming cost V 3 bases and J 6 bases; bases outside gene matches: 5. The CDR3 DNA is TGCGCCAGCAGCTCGACAGGGTACTCTGAAGCTTTCTTT. Its translation: CASSSTGYSEAFF.

CDR3 amino acids: CASSLIVADTEAFF. CDR3 nucleotide sequence: TGTGCCAGCAGCTTAATAGTAGCAGACACTGAAGCTTTCTTT. The rearrangement uses TRBV5-5 and TRBJ1-1; D gene uncertain. Looked up from germline, CDR1 is SGHKS and CDR2 is YYEKEE (reference sequence). The V gene lost 2 bases and the J gene lost 3 bases, with 11 bases spanning the gap. CDR3 size: 14 residues.

V and J are TRBV2 and TRBJ1-1, with 10 bases fitting TRBD1. This CDR3 has 12 amino acids. Germline CDR1 SNHLY, CDR2 FYNNEI. The trim removed 11 bases at V and 7 bases at J, leaving 7 bases unmatched. The CDR3 sequence is CAGTGQGIEAFF. The DNA of the CDR3 is TGTGCCGGTACGGGACAGGGGATTGAAGCTTTCTTT.

This rearrangement joins TRBV2 to TRBJ2-1, with D possibly being TRBD2 (5 bases). CDR1 is SNHLY and CDR2 is FYNNEI in the germline V gene. The CDR3 contains 16 residues. The V end was cut by 1 base, the J end by 0 bases, with 10 bases between. CDR3 residues: CASSEGRASSYNEQFF. The DNA of the CDR3 is TGTGCCAGCAGTGAAGGGCGGGCGAGCTCCTACAATGAGCAGTTCTTC.

The chain combines TRBV11-2 with TRBJ2-5; TRBD2 aligns across 8 bases. CDR1 SGHAT and CDR2 FQNNGV come from the germline V gene. Losses at the gene ends were 3 bases for V and 3 bases for J; bases not matched to a gene: 9. This CDR3 has 16 residues. CDR3 residues: CASSLTGGVSKETQYF. The CDR3 region has the DNA TGTGCCAGCAGCTTGACGGGAGGGGTCTCTAAAGAGACCCAGTACTTC. Variable domain in full (rest from reference TRBV11-2 and TRBJ2-5): EAGVAQSPRYKIIEKRQSVAFWCNPISGHATLYWYQQILGQGPKLLIQFQNNGVVDDSQLPKDRFSAERLKGVDSTLKIQPAKLEDSAVYLCASSLTGGVSKETQYFGPGTRLLVL.

The chain employs TRBV4-2 and TRBJ1-1, with D uncertain. Trimming removed 2 bases at V and 0 bases at J, with 13 bases between. The germline V gene encodes CDR1 LGHNA and CDR2 YNFKEQ. The CDR3 is 16 amino acids. The CDR3 nucleotides are TGTGCCAGCAGCCAATCCCGGGCATTCATGAACACTGAAGCTTTCTTT. Its translation: CASSQSRAFMNTEAFF.

The chain is built from TRBV6-4 and TRBJ2-3, with TRBD1 matching 10 bases. V gave up 0 bases and J gave up 4 bases; unmatched junction bases: 1. Germline loops: CDR1 MRHNA, CDR2 SNTAGT. This CDR3 has 15 residues. CDR3: CASSDSGQGADTQYF. The CDR3 nucleotides are TGTGCCAGCAGTGACTCCGGACAGGGGGCAGATACGCAGTATTTT.

The chain has TRBV28 and TRBJ1-6, with TRBD1 identical over 10 bases. Germline values: CDR1 MDHEN, CDR2 SYDVKM. V lost 3 bases to trimming and J lost 14 bases; unmatched junction nucleotides: 10. CDR3 length: 15 amino acids. The CDR3 coding sequence is TGTGCCAGCAGTTTTAGGCCGGGACAGGGGATAACCCTCCACTTT. As protein: CASSFRPGQGITLHF.

This rearrangement joins TRBV19 to TRBJ1-2, with D perhaps matching TRBD1 (5 bases). This CDR3 has 13 residues. Trimming removed 1 base from V and 5 bases from J, with 8 bases in between. Germline V lookup: CDR1 LNHDA, CDR2 SQIVND (reference sequence). The CDR3 loop is CASSIAQGYGYTF. As DNA, the CDR3 is TGTGCCAGTAGTATAGCTCAGGGATATGGCTACACCTTC. Full variable domain (rest looked up from reference TRBV19 and TRBJ1-2): DGGITQSPKYLFRKEGQNVTLSCEQNLNHDAMYWYRQDPGQGLRLIYYSQIVNDFQKGDIAEGYSVSREKKESFPLTVTSAQKNPTAFYLCASSIAQGYGYTFGSGTRLTVV.

The chain uses TRBV9 and TRBJ2-7; 7 bases are a match to TRBD2. The CDR3 sequence is 13 residues long. Germline V CDR1 and CDR2: SGDLS, YYNGEE. V shed 4 bases and J 3 bases; nucleotides not matched to a gene: 4. The CDR3 protein is CASSPRDYYEQYF. The CDR3 DNA follows: TGTGCCAGCAGCCCCCGGGACTACTACGAGCAGTACTTC.